The rows below give T cell receptor beta chains drawn from one sample of a study of monozygotic twins with inflammatory bowel disease. TCRdb reworked the 5' RACE reads into one entry per CDR3 protein, no DNA. This sample carries 300,000 to 350,000 distinct CDR3 sequences, with 2% going to the ten biggest clones. The source material was blood. The receptors here all came from a human donor with ulcerative colitis or Crohn's disease, or a healthy co-twin of an affected twin (not recorded which). Both conserved end residues are part of each CDR3.

>TRBV12-3/TRBV12-4|TRBJ2-2
CASTSVGNRAGELFF
>TRBV6-6|TRBJ2-5
CASRHWTAQETQYF
>TRBV2|TRBJ1-1
CASSEVWQGQTEAFF
>TRBV21-1|TRBJ2-7
CASSPGEFRPYEQYF
>TRBV7-9|TRBJ2-7
CASSPEPGTDIYEQYF
>TRBV5-1|TRBJ2-2
CASSRDLTTGELFF
>TRBV2|TRBJ2-3
CASKDADTQYF
>TRBV5-1|TRBJ2-2
CASSFGTTNTGELFF
>TRBV20-1|TRBJ2-2
CSAASHTGELFF
>TRBV20-1|TRBJ2-2
CSARQWDFNTGELFF
>TRBV5-1|TRBJ2-2
CASTGTTANTGELFF
>TRBV5-1|TRBJ2-3
CASSFRDRGTDTQYF
>TRBV6-5|TRBJ2-5
CASSYTLYSGGQQETQYF
>TRBV4-3|TRBJ1-2
CASSQEWSNYGYTF
>TRBV20-1|TRBJ1-3
CSARDPLQGSSGNTIYF
>TRBV5-4|TRBJ2-1
CASSSGANIFSYNEQFF
>TRBV5-1|TRBJ2-7
CASSWDLAGVAEQYF
>TRBV19|TRBJ1-1
CASSTLLNTEAFF
>TRBV7-9|TRBJ2-7
CASSSEGYHEQYF
>TRBV12-3/TRBV12-4|TRBJ2-2
CASRPVDTEELFF
>TRBV7-8|TRBJ2-3
CASSFNTGTGYSDTQYF
>TRBV30|TRBJ1-2
CAWSVPRGAGGYTF
>TRBV5-1|TRBJ2-7
CASMGVSYEQYF
>TRBV5-6|TRBJ1-5
CASTLGQDNQPQHF
>TRBV20-1|TRBJ1-1
CSAGDRVTEAFF
>TRBV20-1|TRBJ2-1
CSARGAGAYNEQFF
>TRBV3-1|TRBJ1-4
CASSQQGYEKLFF
>TRBV3-1|TRBJ2-1
CASSTPRAMDEQFF
>TRBV29-1|TRBJ2-1
CSGSRGDEQFF
>TRBV5-1|TRBJ2-7
CASSPDGGYEQYF
>TRBV5-1|TRBJ1-6
CASSLDRLNSPLHF
>TRBV12-3/TRBV12-4|TRBJ2-3
CASSLALSDTQYF
>TRBV20-1|TRBJ1-1
CMGQANLNTEAFF
>TRBV12-3/TRBV12-4|TRBJ1-5
CASRADRNNQPQHF
>TRBV6-1|TRBJ2-7
CASGRGYEQYF
>TRBV5-1|TRBJ1-5
CASSLEGHNQPQHF
>TRBV5-4|TRBJ1-2
CASSPSTDYGYTF
>TRBV6-2/TRBV6-3|TRBJ2-3
CASSKSDQHSDTQYF
>TRBV20-1|TRBJ2-5
CSARDLGDMPGETQYF
>TRBV5-1|TRBJ2-3
CASCGGWGASTDTQYF
>TRBV27|TRBJ2-1
CASKAGGPYNEQFF
>TRBV9|TRBJ2-2
CASSVLRDISGVLFF
>TRBV3-1|TRBJ2-7
CASSPEGPWGEQYF
>TRBV6-5|TRBJ1-5
CASRSTGVQPQHF
>TRBV20-1|TRBJ2-2
CSATASGELFF
>TRBV6-2/TRBV6-3|TRBJ1-1
CASSYSILRGRSANTEAFF
>TRBV5-1|TRBJ2-5
CASSPGNDQETQYF
>TRBV6-1|TRBJ2-2
CASTGQGALSRTGELFF